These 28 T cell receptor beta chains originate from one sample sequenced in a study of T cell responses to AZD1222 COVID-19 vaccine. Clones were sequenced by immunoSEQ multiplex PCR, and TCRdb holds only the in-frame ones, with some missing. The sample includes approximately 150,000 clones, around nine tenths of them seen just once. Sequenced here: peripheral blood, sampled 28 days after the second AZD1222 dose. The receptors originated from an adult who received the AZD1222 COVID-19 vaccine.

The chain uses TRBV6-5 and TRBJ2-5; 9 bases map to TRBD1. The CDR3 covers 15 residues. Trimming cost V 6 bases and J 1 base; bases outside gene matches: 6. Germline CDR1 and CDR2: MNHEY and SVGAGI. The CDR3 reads CASSTGGSSQETQYF. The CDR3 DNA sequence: TGTGCCAGCAGCACAGGGGGCAGCTCCCAAGAGACCCAGTACTTC.

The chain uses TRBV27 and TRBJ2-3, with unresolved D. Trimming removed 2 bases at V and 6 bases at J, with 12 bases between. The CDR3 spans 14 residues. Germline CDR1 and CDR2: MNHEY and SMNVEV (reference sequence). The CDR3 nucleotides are TGTGCCAGCAGTTTACGACCCCGCTGGGATACGCAGTATTTT. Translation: CASSLRPRWDTQYF.

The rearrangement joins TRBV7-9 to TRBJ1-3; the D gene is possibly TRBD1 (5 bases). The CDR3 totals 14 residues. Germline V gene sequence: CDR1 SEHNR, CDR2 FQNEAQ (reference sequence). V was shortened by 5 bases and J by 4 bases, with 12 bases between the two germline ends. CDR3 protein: CASSTGRGGNTIYF. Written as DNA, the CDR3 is TGTGCCAGCAGCACCGGAAGGGGCGGAAACACCATATATTTT.

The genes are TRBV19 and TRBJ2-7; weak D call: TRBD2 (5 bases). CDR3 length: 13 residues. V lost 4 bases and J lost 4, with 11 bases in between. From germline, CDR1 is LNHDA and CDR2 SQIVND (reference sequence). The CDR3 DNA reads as TGTGCCAGTAGTACGGGGATAGTTTACGAGCAGTACTTC. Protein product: CASSTGIVYEQYF.

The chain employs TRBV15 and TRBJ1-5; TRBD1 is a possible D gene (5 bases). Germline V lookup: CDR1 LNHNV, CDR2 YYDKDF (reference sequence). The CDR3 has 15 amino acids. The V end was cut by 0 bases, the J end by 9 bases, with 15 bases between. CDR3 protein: CATSRDWAGYGPQHF. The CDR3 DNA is TGTGCCACCAGCAGAGATTGGGCAGGGTACGGGCCCCAGCATTTT.

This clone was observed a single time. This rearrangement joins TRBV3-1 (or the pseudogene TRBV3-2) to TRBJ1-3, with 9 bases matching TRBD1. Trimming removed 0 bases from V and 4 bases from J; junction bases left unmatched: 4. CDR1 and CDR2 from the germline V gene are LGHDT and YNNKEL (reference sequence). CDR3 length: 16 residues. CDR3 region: CASSQDPGTGGNTIYF. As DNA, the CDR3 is TGTGCCAGCAGCCAAGATCCCGGGACAGGGGGAAACACCATATATTTT.

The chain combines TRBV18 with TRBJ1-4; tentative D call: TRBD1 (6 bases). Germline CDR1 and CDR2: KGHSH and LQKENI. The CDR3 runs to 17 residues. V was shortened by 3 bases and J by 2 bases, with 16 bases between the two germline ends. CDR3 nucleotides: TGTGCCAGCTCACCCACACCCGCAGGGGCCACTAATGAAAAACTGTTTTTT. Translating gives CASSPTPAGATNEKLFF.

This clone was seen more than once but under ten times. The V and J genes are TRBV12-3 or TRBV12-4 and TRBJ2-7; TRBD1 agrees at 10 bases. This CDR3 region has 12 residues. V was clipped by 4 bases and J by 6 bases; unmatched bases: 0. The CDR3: CASSWTGGEQYF. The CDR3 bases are TGTGCCAGCAGTTGGACAGGGGGCGAGCAGTACTTC.

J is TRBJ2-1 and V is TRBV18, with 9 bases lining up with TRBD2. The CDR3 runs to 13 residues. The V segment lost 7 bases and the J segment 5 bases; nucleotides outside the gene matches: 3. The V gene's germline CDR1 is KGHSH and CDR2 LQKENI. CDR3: CASWSSGDNEQFF. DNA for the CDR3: TGTGCCAGCTGGTCTAGCGGGGACAATGAGCAGTTCTTC.

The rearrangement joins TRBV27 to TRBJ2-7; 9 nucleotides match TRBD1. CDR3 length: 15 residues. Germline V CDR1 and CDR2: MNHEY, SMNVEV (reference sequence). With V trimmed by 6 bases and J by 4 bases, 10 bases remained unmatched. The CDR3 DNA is TGTGCCAGCAGCCGTCCGGGACAGGGAAAGTACGAGCAGTACTTC. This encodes CASSRPGQGKYEQYF.

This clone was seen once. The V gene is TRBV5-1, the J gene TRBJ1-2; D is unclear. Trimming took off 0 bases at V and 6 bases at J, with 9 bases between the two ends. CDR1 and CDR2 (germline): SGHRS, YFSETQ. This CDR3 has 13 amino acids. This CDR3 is CASSLAAGHGYTF. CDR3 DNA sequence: TGCGCCAGCAGCTTGGCCGCGGGTCATGGCTACACCTTC.

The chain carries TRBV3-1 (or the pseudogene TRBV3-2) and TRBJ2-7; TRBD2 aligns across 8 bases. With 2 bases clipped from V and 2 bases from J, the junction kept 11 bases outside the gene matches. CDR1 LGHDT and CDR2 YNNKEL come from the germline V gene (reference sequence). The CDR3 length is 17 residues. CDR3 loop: CASSQPPTGTSTYEQYF. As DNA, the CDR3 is TGTGCCAGCAGCCAACCCCCAACCGGGACTAGTACCTACGAGCAGTACTTC.

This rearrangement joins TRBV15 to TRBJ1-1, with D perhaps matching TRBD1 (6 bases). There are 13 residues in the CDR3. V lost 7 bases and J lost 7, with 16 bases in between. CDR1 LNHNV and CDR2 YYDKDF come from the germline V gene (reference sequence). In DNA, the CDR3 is TGTGCCACCATGGTCAGGGGCAATAGTGAAGCTTTCTTT. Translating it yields CATMVRGNSEAFF.

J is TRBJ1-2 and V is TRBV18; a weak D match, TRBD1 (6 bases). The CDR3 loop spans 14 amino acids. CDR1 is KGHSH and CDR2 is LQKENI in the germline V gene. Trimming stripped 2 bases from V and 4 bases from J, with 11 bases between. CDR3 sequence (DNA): TGTGCCAGCTCACCAAAGGGGGGGAGCTATGGCTACACCTTC. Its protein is CASSPKGGSYGYTF.

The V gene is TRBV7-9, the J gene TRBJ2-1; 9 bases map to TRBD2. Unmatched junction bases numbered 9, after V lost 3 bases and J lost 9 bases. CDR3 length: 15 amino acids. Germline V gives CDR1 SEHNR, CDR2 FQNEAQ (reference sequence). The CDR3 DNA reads TGTGCCAGCAGCTTGGGGCTAGCGGGGAAGGGTGAGCAGTTCTTC. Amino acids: CASSLGLAGKGEQFF.

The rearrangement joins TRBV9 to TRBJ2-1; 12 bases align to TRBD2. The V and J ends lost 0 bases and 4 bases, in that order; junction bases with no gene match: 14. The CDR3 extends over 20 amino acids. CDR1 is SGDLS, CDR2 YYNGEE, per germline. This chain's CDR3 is CASSVASGGAAVGPYNEQFF. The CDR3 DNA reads TGTGCCAGCAGCGTAGCTAGCGGGGGGGCGGCGGTCGGCCCTTACAATGAGCAGTTCTTC.

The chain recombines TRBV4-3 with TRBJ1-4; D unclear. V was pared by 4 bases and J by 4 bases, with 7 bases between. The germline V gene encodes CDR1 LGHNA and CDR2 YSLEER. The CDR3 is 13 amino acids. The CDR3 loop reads CASSLVGNEKLFF. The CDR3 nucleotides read TGCGCCAGCAGCCTTGTAGGTAATGAAAAACTGTTTTTT.

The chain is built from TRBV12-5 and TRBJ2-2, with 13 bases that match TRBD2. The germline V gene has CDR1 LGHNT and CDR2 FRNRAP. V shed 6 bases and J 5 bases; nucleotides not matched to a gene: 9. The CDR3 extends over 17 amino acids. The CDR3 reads CASGLLAGGPGTGELFF. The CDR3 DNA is TGTGCTAGTGGCTTACTAGCGGGGGGGCCGGGGACCGGGGAGCTGTTTTTT.

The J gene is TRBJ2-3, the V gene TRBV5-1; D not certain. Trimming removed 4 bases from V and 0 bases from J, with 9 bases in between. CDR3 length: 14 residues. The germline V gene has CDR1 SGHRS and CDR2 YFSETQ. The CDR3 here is CASSTHSSTDTQYF. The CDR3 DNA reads TGCGCCAGCAGCACTCACTCTAGCACAGATACGCAGTATTTT.

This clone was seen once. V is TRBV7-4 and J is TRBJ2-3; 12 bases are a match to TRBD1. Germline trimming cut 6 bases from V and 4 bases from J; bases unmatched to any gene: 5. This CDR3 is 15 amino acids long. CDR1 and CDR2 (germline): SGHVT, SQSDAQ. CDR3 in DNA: TGTGCCAGCAGTTACCGGGACAGGGGGCCAGATACGCAGTATTTT. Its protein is CASSYRDRGPDTQYF. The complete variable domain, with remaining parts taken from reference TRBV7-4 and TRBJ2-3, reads GAGVSQSPRYKVAKRGRDVALRCDSISGHVTLYWYRQTLGQGSEVLTYSQSDAQRDKSGRPSGRFSAERPERSVSTLKIQRTEQGDSAVYLCASSYRDRGPDTQYFGPGTRLTVL.

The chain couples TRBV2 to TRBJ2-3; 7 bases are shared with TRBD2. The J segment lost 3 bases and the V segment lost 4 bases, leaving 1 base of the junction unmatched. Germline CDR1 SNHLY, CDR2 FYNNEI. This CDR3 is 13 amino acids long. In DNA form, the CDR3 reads TGTGCCAGCAGTGGACTAGCAACAGATACGCAGTATTTT. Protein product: CASSGLATDTQYF.

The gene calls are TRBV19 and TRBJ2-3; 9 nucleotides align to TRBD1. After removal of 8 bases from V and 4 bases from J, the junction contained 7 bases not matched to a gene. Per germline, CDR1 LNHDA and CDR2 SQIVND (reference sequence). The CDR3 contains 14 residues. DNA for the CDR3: TGTGCCAGTCACTCGACAGGGGGGCCAGATACGCAGTATTTT. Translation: CASHSTGGPDTQYF.

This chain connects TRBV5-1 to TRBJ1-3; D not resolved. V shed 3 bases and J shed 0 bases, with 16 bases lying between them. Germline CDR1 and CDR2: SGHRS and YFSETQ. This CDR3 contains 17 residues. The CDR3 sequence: CASSSHPTANSGNTIYF. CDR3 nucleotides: TGCGCCAGCAGCTCGCACCCGACGGCAAACTCTGGAAACACCATATATTTT.

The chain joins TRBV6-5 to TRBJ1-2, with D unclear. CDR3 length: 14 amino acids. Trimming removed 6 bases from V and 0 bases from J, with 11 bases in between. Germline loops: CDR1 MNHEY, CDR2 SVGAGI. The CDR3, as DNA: TGTGCCAGCAGGTCCGGCGGGACTAACTATGGCTACACCTTC. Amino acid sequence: CASRSGGTNYGYTF.

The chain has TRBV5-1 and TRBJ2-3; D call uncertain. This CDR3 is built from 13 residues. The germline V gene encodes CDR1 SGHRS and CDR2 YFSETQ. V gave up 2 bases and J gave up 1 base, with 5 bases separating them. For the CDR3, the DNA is TGCGCCAGCAGCTTATCGGGCACAGATACGCAGTATTTT. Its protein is CASSLSGTDTQYF.

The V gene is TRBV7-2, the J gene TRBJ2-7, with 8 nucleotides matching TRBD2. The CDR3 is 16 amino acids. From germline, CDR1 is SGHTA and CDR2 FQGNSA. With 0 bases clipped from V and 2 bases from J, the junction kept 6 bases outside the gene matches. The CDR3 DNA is TGTGCCAGCAGCTTAGCACCTAGCGGGTTAACCTACGAGCAGTACTTC. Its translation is CASSLAPSGLTYEQYF.

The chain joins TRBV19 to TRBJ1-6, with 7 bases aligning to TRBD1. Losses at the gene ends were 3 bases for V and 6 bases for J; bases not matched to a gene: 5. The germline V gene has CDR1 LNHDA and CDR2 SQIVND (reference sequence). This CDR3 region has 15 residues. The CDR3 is CASSIQGGGNSPLHF. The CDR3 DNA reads TGTGCCAGTAGTATTCAAGGGGGCGGTAATTCACCCCTCCACTTT.

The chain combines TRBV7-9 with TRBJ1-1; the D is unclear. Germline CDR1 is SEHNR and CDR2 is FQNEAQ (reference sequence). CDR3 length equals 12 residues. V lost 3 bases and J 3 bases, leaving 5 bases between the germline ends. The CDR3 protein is CASSFQDTEAFF. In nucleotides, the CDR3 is TGTGCCAGCAGCTTCCAGGACACTGAAGCTTTCTTT.